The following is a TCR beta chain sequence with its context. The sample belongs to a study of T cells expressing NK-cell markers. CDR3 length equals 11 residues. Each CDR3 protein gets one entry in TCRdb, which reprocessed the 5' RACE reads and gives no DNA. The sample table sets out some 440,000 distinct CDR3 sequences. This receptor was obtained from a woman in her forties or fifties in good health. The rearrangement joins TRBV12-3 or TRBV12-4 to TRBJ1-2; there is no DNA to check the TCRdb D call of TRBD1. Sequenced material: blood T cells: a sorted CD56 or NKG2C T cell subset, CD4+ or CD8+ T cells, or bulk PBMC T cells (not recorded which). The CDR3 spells CASSSRTDLIF.